This T cell receptor beta chain was identified during a study of T cells in Graves' hyperthyroidism and ophthalmopathy (dated by TCRdb to the late 2010s). Background on the whole study: Peripheral blood samples were taken at the time of initial diagnosis, prior to any treatment. To identify distinguishing TCR V-J signatures, a discovery cohort of about 95 patients was used, comprising approximately 40 with Graves' ophthalmopathy and about 59 with stable Graves' hyperthyroidism. Whether ophthalmopathy could be predicted prospectively was tested in an independent validation cohort made up of approximately 19 hyperthyroidism patients plus 17 patients who later progressed to ophthalmopathy. The approximately 100 discovery patients were randomly split 7:3 into training and test sets. In addition, the study compared T-cell repertoires in thyroid tissue and in blood from roughly six Graves' hyperthyroidism patients. Once sampling was done, hyperthyroidism patients were given methimazole at a starting dose of 30 mg daily, whereas ophthalmopathy patients were given high-dose intravenous methylprednisolone. TCR Vbeta CDR3 sequencing of roughly 140 peripheral blood samples (43 ophthalmopathy, over 70 hyperthyroidism and about 17 progressor patients) is reported in the paper. Study-wide findings and limitations: In cross-validation, a model built on a 13 V-J signature told ophthalmopathy apart from stable hyperthyroidism with approximately 90% sensitivity and around 81% specificity, and in testing the same model reached 80%/75%. Sample size was not statistically predetermined, and investigators were not blinded to group allocation. Most expanded thyroid clonotypes (frequency above 0.001) were also detected in blood, suggesting blood repertoires may reflect thyroid immune responses. During validation, the model predicted progression to ophthalmopathy a median of approximately 7 months ahead of onset, with just under 71% sensitivity and about 75% specificity.

In the ophthalmopathy patients, disease was moderately to severely active, with a Clinical Activity Score of 3 or more, a NOSPECS grade of 4 or more, and a duration of less than 3 months. Any patient with an uncontrolled infection, another autoimmune disease, pregnancy or lactation was excluded. Diagnoses were established on the basis of clinical symptoms, serum thyroxine and TRAb, thyroid ultrasound, and orbital computed tomography. PBMCs were isolated from about 10 ml of fresh peripheral blood by Ficoll-Paque density gradient centrifugation. Total RNA was extracted using Trizol reagent, and RNA quality was assessed on an Agilent 2100 Bioanalyzer. Amplification of TCR beta CDR3 regions was carried out from RNA transcripts. For the first round of RT-PCR on the TCR CDR3, the HTBI primer set was used together with the Qiagen OneStep RT-PCR kit. The libraries were constructed in a second round of multiplex PCR and then size-selected and purified. Paired-end sequencing of the libraries was performed with 100 bp reads on an Illumina HiSeq2000. As for how the authors treated the data: Raw data were processed with SOAPnuke, discarding reads with adapters, uncalled bases, mean Phred below 15, or no exact constant-primer or identifier match. High-quality paired reads were merged with COPE v1.2.5, and unique nucleotide sequences were defined as clonotypes. Clonotypes were aligned to IMGT TRBV, TRBD and TRBJ reference segments using MiTCR v1.1. The analysis included only V-J combinations with a frequency above 0.0001, which together covered more than 98% of the repertoires. The TCS score was defined as F50 (clonal expansion) divided by E x V (chaos), with BLOSUM62-based TCRdist calculated between CDR3 peptides within each V-J. Welch's t-statistics and random forest reduced 500 to 650 V-J features to some 14, which were used in a naive Bayes classifier (R e1071). The public reads were run again by TCRdb, first through fastp at Q25 and then through MiXCR, and only productive beta chains were kept. Rows are unified per CDR3 protein, each entry keeping the most common DNA and genes. The V and J calls were not made by the authors but by TCRdb's processing. The sample includes hundreds of thousands of distinct CDR3 sequences, with under 20% observed a single time. The leading ten clones occupy approximately 15% of the sample.

This clonotype came up many times. This clone's antigen is unknown. Base qualities were left out, and no much larger clone turns up one base away. The germline V gene (reference sequence) provides CDR1 MNHEY and CDR2 SMNVEV. Measured from the cysteine to the phenylalanine, the CDR3 is 17 residues long. The retained sequence is limited to the CDR3, 51 bases, with the frame set at the first base. V is cut back by 4 bases and J by 0 bases, with 11 bases in the junction unmatched. The sequencing input was blood. Recombination linked TRBV27 to TRBJ2-7, and 8 bases in between align with TRBD1. The source of this sequence is a young woman with Graves' ophthalmopathy. The CDR3 loop reads CASSSYPTGALSYEQYF. The bases read TGTGCCAGCAGTTCCTACCCGACAGGGGCCCTCTCCTACGAGCAGTACTTC.